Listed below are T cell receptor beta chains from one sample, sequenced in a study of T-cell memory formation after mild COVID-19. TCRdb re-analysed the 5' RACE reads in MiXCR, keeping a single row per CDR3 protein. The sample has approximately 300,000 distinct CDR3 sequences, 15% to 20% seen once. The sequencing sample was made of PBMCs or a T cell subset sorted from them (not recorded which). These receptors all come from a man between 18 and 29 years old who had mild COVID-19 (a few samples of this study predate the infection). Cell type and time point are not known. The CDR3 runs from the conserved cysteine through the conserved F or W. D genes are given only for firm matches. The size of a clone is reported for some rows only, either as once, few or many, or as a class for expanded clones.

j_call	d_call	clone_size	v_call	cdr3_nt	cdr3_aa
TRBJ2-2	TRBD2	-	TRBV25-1	TGTGCCAGCACTTATGGACTAGCGGGGAAGCTGTTTTTT	CASTYGLAGKLFF
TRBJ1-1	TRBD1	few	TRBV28	TGTGCCAGCAGACGTCCGGGACAGGGGCCTACGTTCTTT	CASRRPGQGPTFF
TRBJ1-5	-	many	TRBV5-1	TGCGCCAGCAGCTTGGTACCCGATCAGCCCCAGCATTTT	CASSLVPDQPQHF
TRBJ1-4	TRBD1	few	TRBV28	TGTGCCAGCGAGGTCCCAGGGGGTGAAAAACTGTTTTTT	CASEVPGGEKLFF
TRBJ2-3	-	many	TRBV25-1	TGTGCCAGCAGTGATCGGCCTAGCACAGATACGCAGTATTTT	CASSDRPSTDTQYF
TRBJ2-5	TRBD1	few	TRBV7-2	TGTGCCAGCAGCCAATGGGACAGGGGTGAAGAGACCCAGTACTTC	CASSQWDRGEETQYF
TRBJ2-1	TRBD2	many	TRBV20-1	TGCAGTGCTCCCGGACTAGCGGGGGGATTCCCGTCCAATGAGCAGTTCTTC	CSAPGLAGGFPSNEQFF
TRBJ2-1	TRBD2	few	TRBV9	TGTGCCAGCAGTGTTGCTAGCGGGTATTACAATGAGCAGTTCTTC	CASSVASGYYNEQFF
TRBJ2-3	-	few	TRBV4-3	TGCGCCAGCAGCCAAGACGTTCCAGATACGCAGTATTTT	CASSQDVPDTQYF
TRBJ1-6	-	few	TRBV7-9	TGTGCCAGCAGCTCGGGATGGCCGCAGCGCTATAATTCACCCCTCCACTTT	CASSSGWPQRYNSPLHF
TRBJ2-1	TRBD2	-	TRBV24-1	TGTGCCACCATGGTCAGCGGGGGGGCCTACAATGAGCAGTTCTTC	CATMVSGGAYNEQFF
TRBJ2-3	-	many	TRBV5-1	TGCGCCAGCAGCTTGGATTTGGATACGCAGTATTTT	CASSLDLDTQYF
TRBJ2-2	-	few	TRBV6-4	TGTGCCAGCAGTGACGTAGGCTTCACCGGGGAGCTGTTTTTT	CASSDVGFTGELFF
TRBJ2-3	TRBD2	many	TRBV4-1	TGCGCCAGCAGCCAAAGGCCCGGGCCTAGCGGGGGTTTTACAGATACGCAGTATTTT	CASSQRPGPSGGFTDTQYF
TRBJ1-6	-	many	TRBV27	TGTGCCAGCAGCCCCCAGTCTTACTCACCCCTCCACTTT	CASSPQSYSPLHF
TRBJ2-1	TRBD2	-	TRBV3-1	TGTGCCACCCGCGGGCGGGGGGCCTACAATGAGCAGTTCTTC	CATRGRGAYNEQFF
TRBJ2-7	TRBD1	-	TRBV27	TGTGCCAGCAGTTTTGGGCAGGGGGACTACGAGCAGTACTTC	CASSFGQGDYEQYF
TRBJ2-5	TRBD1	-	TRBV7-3	TGTGCCCCTGAGGCGGGACAGGGACAAGAGACCCAGTACTTC	CAPEAGQGQETQYF
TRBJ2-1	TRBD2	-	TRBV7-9	TGTGCCAGCAGCGCTGGCGGGGGGATTCCCTACAATGAGCAGTTCTTC	CASSAGGGIPYNEQFF
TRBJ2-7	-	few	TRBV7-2	TGTGCCAGCAGCTTAGACAGGGGAGGCGAGCAGTACTTC	CASSLDRGGEQYF
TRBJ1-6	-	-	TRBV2	TGTGCCAGCAGTGAGGAACTTAGGGATTCACCCCTCCACTTT	CASSEELRDSPLHF
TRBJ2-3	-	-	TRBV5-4	TGTGCCAGCAGCTACATCGGTACGCAGTATTTT	CASSYIGTQYF
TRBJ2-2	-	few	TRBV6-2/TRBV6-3	TGTGCCAGCAGTTACCTGCGGAACACCGGGGAGCTGTTTTTT	CASSYLRNTGELFF
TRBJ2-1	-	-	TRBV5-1	TGCGCCAGCAGCTTGGAATCGTACGAGCAGTTCTTC	CASSLESYEQFF
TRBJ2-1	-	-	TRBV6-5	TGTGCCAGCAGTTACAACCCCGGGGTCAGCTCCTACAATGAGCAGTTCTTC	CASSYNPGVSSYNEQFF
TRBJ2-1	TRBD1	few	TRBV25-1	TGTGCCAGCAGTGAATGGGGACAGGGGATAGGGAATGAGCAGTTCTTC	CASSEWGQGIGNEQFF
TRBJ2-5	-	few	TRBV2	TGTGCCCTTAGGACGGACCAAGAGACCCAGTACTTC	CALRTDQETQYF
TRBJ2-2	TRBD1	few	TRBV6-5	TGTGCCAGCAGTTACTCGATCCCCACGGACAGGAGGAACACCGGGGAGCTGTTTTTT	CASSYSIPTDRRNTGELFF
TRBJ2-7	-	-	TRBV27	TGTGCCAGCAGTTTAAGTAGAACCTACGAGCAGTACTTC	CASSLSRTYEQYF
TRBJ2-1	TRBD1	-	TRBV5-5	TGTGCCAGCAAGATAATACAGGGGAATGAGCAGTTCTTC	CASKIIQGNEQFF
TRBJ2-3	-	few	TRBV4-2	TGTGCCAGCAGCCAAGAGGGAAGCACAGATACGCAGTATTTT	CASSQEGSTDTQYF
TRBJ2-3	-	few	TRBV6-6	TGTGCCAGCAGGTGGACGGGACTCCGCACAGATACGCAGTATTTT	CASRWTGLRTDTQYF
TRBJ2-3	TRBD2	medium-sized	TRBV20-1	TGCAGTGCTAGCCAAAGAACTAGCGGGACAGATACGCAGTATTTT	CSASQRTSGTDTQYF
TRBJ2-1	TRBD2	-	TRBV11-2	TGTGCCAGCAGCCCGGGACTAGCGGGGCCTTGGAATGAGCAGTTCTTC	CASSPGLAGPWNEQFF
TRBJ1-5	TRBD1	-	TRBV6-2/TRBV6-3	TGTGCCAGCAGTTTTAACAGGGGTCAGCCCCAGCATTTT	CASSFNRGQPQHF
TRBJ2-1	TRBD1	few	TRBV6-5	TGTGCCAGCAGTCTTGTACCCCCGGGGACAGCCCCAAACAGTTACTACAATGAGCAGTTCTTC	CASSLVPPGTAPNSYYNEQFF